A selection of T cell receptor beta chains follows, all from one sample in a study of T-cell memory formation after mild COVID-19. TCRdb reprocessed the 5' RACE reads via MiXCR and lists one record per CDR3 protein. The table lists about 500,000 distinct CDR3 sequences, about a fifth of them singletons, with approximately 12% in the top ten. The sequenced sample was PBMCs or a T cell subset sorted from them (not recorded which). Receptors were obtained from an adult woman who had mild COVID-19 (a few samples of this study predate the infection). Cell type and time point are not known. CDR3s include the opening cysteine and the closing phenylalanine or tryptophan. A D gene is named only where the DNA matches it firmly. Some rows mark clone size as missing; the rest say once, few, many or name a class of expanded clone.

D | size | J | V | DNA | CDR3
TRBD2 | few | TRBJ2-1 | TRBV10-3 | TGTGCCATCAGGCCCGGGACTAGCGGGAGAGATGAGCAGTTCTTC | CAIRPGTSGRDEQFF
TRBD1 | - | TRBJ1-1 | TRBV3-1 | TGTGCCAGCAGCAGGGGACAGGGGAGCACTGAAGCTTTCTTT | CASSRGQGSTEAFF
- | - | TRBJ1-6 | TRBV6-1 | TGTGCCAGCAGTGAACCAGGATCACCCCTCCACTTT | CASSEPGSPLHF
- | few | TRBJ2-3 | TRBV3-1 | TGTGCCAGCAGCCACCTCAGCCCGGCAGATACGCAGTATTTT | CASSHLSPADTQYF
TRBD2 | - | TRBJ2-3 | TRBV5-1 | TGCGCCAGCAGCTGGGGCCGGGGGGTGAGCACAGATACGCAGTATTTT | CASSWGRGVSTDTQYF
TRBD1 | few | TRBJ1-5 | TRBV5-1 | TGCGCCAGCAGCTTGTGGGACAGCTCCATTAGCAATCAGCCCCAGCATTTT | CASSLWDSSISNQPQHF
- | - | TRBJ2-7 | TRBV6-2/TRBV6-3 | TGTGCCAGCACTAAGGTGTCATCCTACGAGCAGTACTTC | CASTKVSSYEQYF
TRBD2 | few | TRBJ2-1 | TRBV10-3 | TGTGCCATCAGTGGATGGACTAGCGGGCGAAGCTCCTACAATGAGCAGTTCTTC | CAISGWTSGRSSYNEQFF
- | - | TRBJ1-1 | TRBV11-1 | TGTGCCAGCGGCGCAGGGTTCACTGAAGCTTTCTTT | CASGAGFTEAFF
TRBD2 | once | TRBJ2-1 | TRBV19 | TGTGCCAGTAGTACCGCGATGAGGTTTAGCGGGACGAATGAGCAGTTCTTC | CASSTAMRFSGTNEQFF
- | many | TRBJ2-7 | TRBV7-9 | TGTGCCAGCAGCGGAGGGGCCTACGAGCAGTACTTC | CASSGGAYEQYF
- | - | TRBJ2-1 | TRBV3-1 | TGTGCCAGCAGCCAAGATCTGGGAGGTACCTACAATGAGCAGTTCTTC | CASSQDLGGTYNEQFF
- | - | TRBJ2-7 | TRBV11-2 | TGTGCCAGCAGCTCCCGGGACGGTGACTACGAGCAGTACTTC | CASSSRDGDYEQYF
TRBD1 | - | TRBJ2-1 | TRBV2 | TGTGCCAGCAGACCGGGACAGGGGAGGTCGGCTTCCTACAATGAGCAGTTCTTC | CASRPGQGRSASYNEQFF
- | few | TRBJ2-5 | TRBV2 | TGTGCCAGCAGATTATGGGAAAAAGAGACCCAGTACTTC | CASRLWEKETQYF
TRBD1 | few | TRBJ1-1 | TRBV25-1 | TGTGCCAGCAGTGACACAACACGACAGGGCACGAACACTGAAGCTTTCTTT | CASSDTTRQGTNTEAFF
- | few | TRBJ1-1 | TRBV6-6 | TGTGCCAGCAGTTACTCGAGCAGGACGGCGAACACTGAAGCTTTCTTT | CASSYSSRTANTEAFF
- | - | TRBJ1-1 | TRBV29-1 | TGCAGCGTTGTCGGAGGCACTGAAGCTTTCTTT | CSVVGGTEAFF
- | - | TRBJ1-2 | TRBV3-1 | TGTGCCAGCAGCCAAGGACAGAGCCTCTATGGCTACACCTTC | CASSQGQSLYGYTF
- | - | TRBJ1-2 | TRBV9 | TGTGCCAGCACCCGGGGGACTAACTATGGCTACACCTTC | CASTRGTNYGYTF
TRBD1 | few | TRBJ2-7 | TRBV5-5 | TGTGCCAGCAGCTTGATCCCCGAGACAGGGGGCTACGAGCAGTACTTC | CASSLIPETGGYEQYF
TRBD2 | few | TRBJ2-1 | TRBV7-9 | TGTGCCAGCAGCACAGTAGCGGGGGTTCACAATGAGCAGTTCTTC | CASSTVAGVHNEQFF
- | - | TRBJ2-2 | TRBV6-4 | TGTGCCAGCAACCGGCAGGGAAGAACCGGGGAGCTGTTTTTT | CASNRQGRTGELFF
- | - | TRBJ1-1 | TRBV7-9 | TGTGCCAGCAGCTTATCCCAGATCACTGAAGCTTTCTTT | CASSLSQITEAFF
TRBD2 | - | TRBJ2-1 | TRBV9 | TGTGCCAGCAGCGCCGTCTTTGGGGGGGATTCCTACAATGAGCAGTTCTTC | CASSAVFGGDSYNEQFF
- | - | TRBJ2-6 | TRBV5-4 | TGTGCCAGCAGCCCGATTGGCTCTGGGGCCAACGTCCTGACTTTC | CASSPIGSGANVLTF
- | few | TRBJ2-3 | TRBV7-2 | TGTGCCAGCAGCAGGGACACCGCCACAGATACGCAGTATTTT | CASSRDTATDTQYF
- | few | TRBJ2-2 | TRBV24-1 | TGTGCCACCAGTGGCTCTGGGCTCACCGGGGAGCTGTTTTTT | CATSGSGLTGELFF
- | few | TRBJ2-5 | TRBV2 | TGTGCCAGCAGTGAAGGGGAGAGAGAGACCCAGTACTTC | CASSEGERETQYF
- | - | TRBJ2-7 | TRBV14 | TGTGCCAGCAGCCAAGCCTATGACGGACTTGCGCGGGAGCAGTACTTC | CASSQAYDGLAREQYF
- | many | TRBJ1-2 | TRBV12-3/TRBV12-4 | TGTGCCAGCAGTCTCACCCGACAGGCTAACTATGGCTACACCTTC | CASSLTRQANYGYTF
TRBD2 | - | TRBJ2-7 | TRBV5-4 | TGTGCCAGCAGCCGGGGGGGCCAAACCGTCTACGAGCAGTACTTC | CASSRGGQTVYEQYF
TRBD2 | - | TRBJ2-7 | TRBV2 | TGTGCCAGCGGTAGACTAGCGGAGATCTACGAGCAGTACTTC | CASGRLAEIYEQYF
- | - | TRBJ1-2 | TRBV7-9 | TGTGCCAGCAGCTTAGCGGTCCCCTCGTTGGGTGGCTACACCTTC | CASSLAVPSLGGYTF
TRBD1 | many | TRBJ2-1 | TRBV12-3/TRBV12-4 | TGTGCCAGCGCGCCGGGACAGGGTTACAATGAGCAGTTCTTC | CASAPGQGYNEQFF
- | few | TRBJ2-6 | TRBV12-3/TRBV12-4 | TGTGCCAGCAGCCAAGGACAAGTTGAAAGCTCTGGGGCCAACGTCCTGACTTTC | CASSQGQVESSGANVLTF
TRBD1 | - | TRBJ1-1 | TRBV11-2 | TGTGCCAGCAGCTCCCCAGGGGGTACGGCAAGGAACACTGAAGCTTTCTTT | CASSSPGGTARNTEAFF
- | - | TRBJ2-7 | TRBV11-2 | TGTGCCAGCAGCCAATCACCGATCTCCTACGAGCAGTACTTC | CASSQSPISYEQYF
TRBD2 | - | TRBJ2-2 | TRBV4-1 | TGCGCCAGCAGCCAAGATCCGTGGGGTAGCGGGGGTCGGTGGGGCTGGGAGCTGTTTTTT | CASSQDPWGSGGRWGWELFF
- | few | TRBJ2-3 | TRBV10-3 | TGTGCCATCAGTGACGGAGGGGTAGGGACAGATACGCAGTATTTT | CAISDGGVGTDTQYF
TRBD2 | - | TRBJ2-1 | TRBV2 | TGTGCCAGCAAACGACTAGCGGCATACAATGAGCAGTTCTTC | CASKRLAAYNEQFF